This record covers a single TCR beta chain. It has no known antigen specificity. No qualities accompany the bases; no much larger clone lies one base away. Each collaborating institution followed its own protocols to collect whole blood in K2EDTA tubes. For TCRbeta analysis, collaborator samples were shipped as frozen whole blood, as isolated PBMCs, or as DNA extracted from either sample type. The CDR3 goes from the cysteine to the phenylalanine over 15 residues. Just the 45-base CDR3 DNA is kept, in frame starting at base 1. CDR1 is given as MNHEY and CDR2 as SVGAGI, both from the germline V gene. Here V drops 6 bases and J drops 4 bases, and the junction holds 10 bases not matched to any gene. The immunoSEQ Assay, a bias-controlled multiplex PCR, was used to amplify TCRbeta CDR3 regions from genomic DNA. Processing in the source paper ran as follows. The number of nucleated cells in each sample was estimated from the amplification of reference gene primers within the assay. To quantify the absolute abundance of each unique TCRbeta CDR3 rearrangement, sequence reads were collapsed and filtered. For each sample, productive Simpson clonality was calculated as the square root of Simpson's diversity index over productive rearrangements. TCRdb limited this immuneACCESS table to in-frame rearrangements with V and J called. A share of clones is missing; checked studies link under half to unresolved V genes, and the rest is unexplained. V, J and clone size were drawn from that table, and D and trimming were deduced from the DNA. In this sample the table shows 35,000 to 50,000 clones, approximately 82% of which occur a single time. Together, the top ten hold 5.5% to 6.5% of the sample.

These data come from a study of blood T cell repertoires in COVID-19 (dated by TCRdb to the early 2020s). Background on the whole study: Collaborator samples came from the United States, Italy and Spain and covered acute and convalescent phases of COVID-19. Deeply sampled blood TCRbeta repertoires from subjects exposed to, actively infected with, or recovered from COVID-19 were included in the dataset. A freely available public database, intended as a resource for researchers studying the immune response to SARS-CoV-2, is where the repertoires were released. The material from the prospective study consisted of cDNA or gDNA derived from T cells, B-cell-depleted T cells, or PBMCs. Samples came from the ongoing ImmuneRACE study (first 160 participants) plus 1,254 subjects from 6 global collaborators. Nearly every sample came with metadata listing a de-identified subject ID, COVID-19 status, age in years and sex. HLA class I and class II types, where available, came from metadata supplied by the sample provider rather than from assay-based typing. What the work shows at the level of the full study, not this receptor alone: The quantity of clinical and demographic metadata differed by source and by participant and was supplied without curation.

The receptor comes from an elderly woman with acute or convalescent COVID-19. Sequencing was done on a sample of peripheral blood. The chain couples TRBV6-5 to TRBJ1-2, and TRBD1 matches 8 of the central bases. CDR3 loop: CASSDGTGPVYGYTF. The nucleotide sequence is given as TGTGCCAGCAGCGACGGGACAGGTCCTGTCTATGGCTACACCTTC.